The sequence of this T cell receptor (beta chain) was determined in a study of blood T cell repertoires in COVID-19. The protocol was immunoSEQ multiplex PCR, while the TCRdb copy is restricted to in-frame clones and leaves out a portion. The top ten clones hold 3.5% to 4.5% of a sample with 340,000 or so clones, around 86% of them seen once. V trimming: 3 bases; J trimming: 4 bases; junction bases outside the gene matches: 5. CDR1 and CDR2 (germline): LGHNA, YSLEER. The CDR3 contains 15 residues. This sequence was found in a woman in her 40s with acute COVID-19. The J gene is TRBJ1-1, the V gene TRBV4-3; 10 nucleotides agree with TRBD1. The sample was PBMCs or T cells enriched from blood (not recorded which). This CDR3 is CASSQTGGGGTEAFF. DNA for the CDR3: TGCGCCAGCAGCCAGACAGGGGGCGGCGGCACTGAAGCTTTCTTT.